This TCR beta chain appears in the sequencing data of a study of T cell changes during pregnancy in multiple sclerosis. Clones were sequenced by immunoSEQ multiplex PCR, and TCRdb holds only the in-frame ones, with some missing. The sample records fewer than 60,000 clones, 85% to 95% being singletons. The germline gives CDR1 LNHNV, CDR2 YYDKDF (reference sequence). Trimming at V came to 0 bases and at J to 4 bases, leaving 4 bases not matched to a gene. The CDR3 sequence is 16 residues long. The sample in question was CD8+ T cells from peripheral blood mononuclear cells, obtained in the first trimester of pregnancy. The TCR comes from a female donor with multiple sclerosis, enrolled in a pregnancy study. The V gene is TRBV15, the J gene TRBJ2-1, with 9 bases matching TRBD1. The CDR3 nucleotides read TGTGCCACCAGCAGAGAGGGACAGGGTGCGTACAATGAGCAGTTCTTC. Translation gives CATSREGQGAYNEQFF.